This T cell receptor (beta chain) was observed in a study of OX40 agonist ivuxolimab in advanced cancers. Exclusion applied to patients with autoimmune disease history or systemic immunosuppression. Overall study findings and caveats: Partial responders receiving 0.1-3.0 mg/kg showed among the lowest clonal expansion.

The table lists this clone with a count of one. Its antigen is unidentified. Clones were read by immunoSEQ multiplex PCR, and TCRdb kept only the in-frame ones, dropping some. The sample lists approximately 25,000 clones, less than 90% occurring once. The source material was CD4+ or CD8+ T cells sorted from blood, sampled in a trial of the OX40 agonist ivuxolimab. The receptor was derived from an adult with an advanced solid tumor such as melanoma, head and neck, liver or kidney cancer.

The CDR3 spells CASSSPGGLGYGYTF. CDR3 coding DNA: TGTGCCAGCAGCTCACCAGGGGGCCTGGGCTATGGCTACACCTTC. The rearrangement uses TRBV9 and TRBJ1-2; 8 bases line up with TRBD1. J gave up 4 bases and V 4 bases, and 9 bases lay outside the gene matches. The CDR3 is 15 residues long. Germline V gene lookup returns CDR1 SGDLS and CDR2 YYNGEE.